This T cell receptor (beta chain) came from a study of cytotoxic CD8 clonotypes in ibrutinib-treated CLL (dated by TCRdb to about 2021). For the study in its entirety: The cohort was composed of ten to eleven relapsed/refractory and around 15 treatment-naive patients; IGHV unmutated status was identified in roughly 18 patients. Responses were partial in roughly 24 patients and complete in 2; after median around 68 months follow-up, roughly 14 stayed in remission and roughly twelve progressed. Samples at response were collected after a median of about twelve months of treatment, with a range of 6 to 36 months. On average, each sample yielded hundreds of thousands of productive templates and around 98,000 productive rearrangements. Of the roughly 86 people in the trial, roughly 27 had longitudinal samples available. Cryopreserved peripheral blood mononuclear cells were collected at three points: before therapy, at response, and at either sustained remission or disease progression. All remission and progressive disease samples were collected while patients were still receiving ibrutinib.

On a MiSeq, deep resolution sequencing aimed for a depth between 1 in 1 million and 1 in 200,000 T cells, with each clonotype covered roughly 10x on average. The immunoSEQ hsTCRB Kit was used to generate TCR beta libraries. Regarding the original processing steps: ImmunoSEQ Data Assistant and ImmunoSEQ Analyzer were used for data analysis, and V, D and J genes were assigned according to IMGT definitions. Clonality, which ranges from 0 to 1, was calculated as one minus the normalized Shannon entropy of productive rearrangement frequencies. Public clonotype analysis was restricted to overrepresented clonotypes comprising at least 0.05% of each patient's repertoire. Repertoires from around 13 age-matched healthy donors in immuneACCESS were used as clonality controls. TCRdb re-hosts the immuneACCESS table, in-frame sequences only. Its copies lack some clones; in the studies checked, an unresolved V gene accounts for under half of them, and the cause for the rest is not known. V and J calls and clone size follow that table, whereas D and trimming were derived from the DNA. The sample has some 200,000 clones on record, 55% to 85% of them singletons. The leading ten clones occupy around 15% of the sample.

The CDR3 runs 14 amino acids, cysteine and phenylalanine included. Only the CDR3 part of the read is kept: 42 bases, read in frame from the first base. Ends trimmed: V by 7 bases, J by 5 bases; bases unmatched to a gene: 6. The germline V gene provides CDR1 SGHVS and CDR2 FQNEAQ. General findings and caveats noted by the study authors: An increase in clonality was observed at ibrutinib response, with clonality remaining stable during sustained remission and falling back toward baseline at progression. Sampling times were not matched between patients in sustained remission and patients whose disease was progressing, and lymph node repertoires were not examined. Public clonotypes were rare and either contracted or stayed stable during treatment, and the rise in clonality at ibrutinib response reflected the expansion of private clonotypes. Baseline clonality exceeded that of age-matched healthy donors and correlated strongly with circulating CD8+ T-cell counts.

Taken with the paper, the label for time point translates to: roughly 25 months on ibrutinib. For TCR beta library preparation, roughly 2 micrograms of genomic DNA were extracted from the cryopreserved PBMCs. Longitudinal blood samples from CLL patients on ibrutinib monotherapy were analyzed using high-throughput TCR beta sequencing. The patients took part in an open-label, single-center phase 2 trial of ibrutinib monotherapy. For this clone: Its target antigen remains unknown. Base qualities are not provided; no much larger clone lies one nucleotide away.

The clonotype comes from a human donor with chronic lymphocytic leukemia. The specimen comprised PBMCs, sampled after 24 months of ibrutinib treatment. The V and J segments used are TRBV7-8 and TRBJ2-1, and TRBD1 matches 9 of the central bases. DNA sequence: TGTGCCAGCAAAGACAGGGGGTACGACAATGAGCAGTTCTTC. Its translation is CASKDRGYDNEQFF. The CDR3 plus the reference TRBV7-8 and TRBJ2-1 genes for the other parts give the full variable domain: GAGVSQSPRYKVAKRGQDVALRCDPISGHVSLFWYQQALGQGPEFLTYFQNEAQLDKSGLPSDRFFAERPEGSVSTLKIQRTQQEDSAVYLCASKDRGYDNEQFFGPGTRLTVL.